The source of this TCR beta chain is a study of T cell responses to AZD1222 COVID-19 vaccine. Libraries were prepared by immunoSEQ multiplex PCR; TCRdb keeps only in-frame clonotypes and omits some of them. The sample lists just under 80,000 clones, about 92% occurring once. V was trimmed by 0 bases and J by 0 bases, leaving 9 bases between them. Per the germline V gene, CDR1 is LNHNV and CDR2 is YYDKDF (reference sequence). The CDR3 covers 15 residues. Study-wide points: Reportedly, nearly half of unique spike TCRs recognized epitopes outside B.1.351/B.1.1.7 mutations. Of the AZD1222 recipients, only 6 or 7 were seropositive at baseline. Spike-spanning, vaccine-associated CD4 TCRs were dominant at 160-218 and 743-854.

Second doses that came at about 4 or about 12 weeks were put together. Worth noting for this clone: Its antigen is undetermined.

This clonotype was sampled from an adult who received the AZD1222 COVID-19 vaccine. This chain uses TRBV15 with TRBJ2-7, with D unresolved. Source: peripheral blood, taken 28 days after the second AZD1222 dose. The chain's CDR3 is CATSRDLESSYEQYF. CDR3 coding DNA: TGTGCCACCAGCAGAGATCTAGAAAGCTCCTACGAGCAGTACTTC.